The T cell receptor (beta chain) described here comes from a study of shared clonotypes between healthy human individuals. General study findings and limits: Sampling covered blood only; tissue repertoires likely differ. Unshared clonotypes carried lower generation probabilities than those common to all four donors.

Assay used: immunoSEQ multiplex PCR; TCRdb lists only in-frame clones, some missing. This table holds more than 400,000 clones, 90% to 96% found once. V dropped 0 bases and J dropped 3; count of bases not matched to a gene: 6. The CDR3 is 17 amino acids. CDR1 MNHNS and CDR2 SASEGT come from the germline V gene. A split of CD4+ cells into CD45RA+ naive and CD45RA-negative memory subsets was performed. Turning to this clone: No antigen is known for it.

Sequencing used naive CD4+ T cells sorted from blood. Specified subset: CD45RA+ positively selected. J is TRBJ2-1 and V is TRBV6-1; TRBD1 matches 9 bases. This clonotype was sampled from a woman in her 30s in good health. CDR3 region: CASSEAPQGAFYNEQFF. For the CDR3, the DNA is TGTGCCAGCAGTGAAGCCCCACAGGGGGCCTTCTACAATGAGCAGTTCTTC.